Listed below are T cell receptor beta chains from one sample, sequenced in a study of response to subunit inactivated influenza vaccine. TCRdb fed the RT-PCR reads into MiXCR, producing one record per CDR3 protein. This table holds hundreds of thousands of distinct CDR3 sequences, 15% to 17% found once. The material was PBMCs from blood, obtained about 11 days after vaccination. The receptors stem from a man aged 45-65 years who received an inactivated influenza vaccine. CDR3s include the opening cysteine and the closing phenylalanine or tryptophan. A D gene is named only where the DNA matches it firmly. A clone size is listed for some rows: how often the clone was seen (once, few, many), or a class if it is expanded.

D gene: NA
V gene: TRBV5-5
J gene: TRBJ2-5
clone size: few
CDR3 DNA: TGTGCCAGCAGCTTTGACGGGGCGCGAGGGACCCAGTACTTC
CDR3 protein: CASSFDGARGTQYF

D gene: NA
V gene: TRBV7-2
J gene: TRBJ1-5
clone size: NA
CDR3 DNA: TGTGCCAGCAGCTTATCTGCGATACGGGGGCAGCCCCAGCATTTT
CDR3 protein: CASSLSAIRGQPQHF

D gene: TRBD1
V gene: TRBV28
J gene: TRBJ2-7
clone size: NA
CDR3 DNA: TGTGCCAGCAGTTTACCCTACAAGGGGGCTTCCTACGAGCAGTACTTC
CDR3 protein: CASSLPYKGASYEQYF

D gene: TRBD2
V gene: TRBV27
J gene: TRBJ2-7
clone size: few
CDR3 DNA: TGTGCCATACGGGACAGAAGGACTAGCGGCACCTACGAGCAGTACTTC
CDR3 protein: CAIRDRRTSGTYEQYF

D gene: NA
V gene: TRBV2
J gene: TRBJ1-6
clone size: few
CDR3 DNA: TGTGCCAGCAGCCAGAGATCGGCCCTTTCACCCCTCCACTTT
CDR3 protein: CASSQRSALSPLHF

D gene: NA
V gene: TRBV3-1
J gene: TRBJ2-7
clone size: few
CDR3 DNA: TGTGCCAGCAGCCAAGAAACCTCTCGGGGAACCCCAAAGCAGTACTTC
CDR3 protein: CASSQETSRGTPKQYF

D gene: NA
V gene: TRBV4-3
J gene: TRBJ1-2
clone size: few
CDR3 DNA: TGCGCCAGCAGCCAAGAATACAGGGAGCGCGGCTACACCTTC
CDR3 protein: CASSQEYRERGYTF

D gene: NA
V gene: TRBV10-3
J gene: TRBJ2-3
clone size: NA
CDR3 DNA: TGTGCCATCAGTCCAGGCTCAATGAGCACAGATACGCAGTATTTT
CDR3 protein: CAISPGSMSTDTQYF

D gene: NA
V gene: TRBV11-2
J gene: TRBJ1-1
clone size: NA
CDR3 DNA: TGTGCCAGCAGCGCAGGCCCGGAGGCTTTCTTT
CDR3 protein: CASSAGPEAFF

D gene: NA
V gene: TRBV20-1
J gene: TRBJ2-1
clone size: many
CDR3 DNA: TGCAGTGCGGATTTTGGACCGTACAATGAGCAGTTCTTC
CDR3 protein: CSADFGPYNEQFF

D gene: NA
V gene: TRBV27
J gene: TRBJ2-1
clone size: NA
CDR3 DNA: TGTGCCAGCAGTTTATCCCGGAGTGAGCAGTTCTTC
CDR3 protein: CASSLSRSEQFF

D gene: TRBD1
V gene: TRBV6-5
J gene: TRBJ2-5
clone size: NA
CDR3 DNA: TGTGCCAGCAGTGTACCGACGGGGACAGTCCAAGAGACCCAGTACTTC
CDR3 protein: CASSVPTGTVQETQYF

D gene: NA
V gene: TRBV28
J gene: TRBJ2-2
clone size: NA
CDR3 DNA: TGTGCCAGCAGGCTACAGCCTATCGCCGGGGAGCTGTTTTTT
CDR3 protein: CASRLQPIAGELFF